This TCR beta chain was captured in a study of cytomegalovirus exposure and HLA in healthy donors. Germline V gene lookup returns CDR1 LGHNT and CDR2 FRNRAP. The CDR3 runs to 16 residues. With 4 bases clipped from V and 5 bases from J, the junction kept 6 bases outside the gene matches. The primer mix had 60 Vbeta and 13 Jbeta primers. TCRdb's table, derived via immunoSEQ multiplex PCR, lists solely in-frame clones and lacks some. This sample has 120,000 or so clones, with approximately 80% found just once. Sequencing was done on a sample of PBMCs. The V call is TRBV12-5, the J call TRBJ2-5; TRBD2 aligns across 14 bases. This TCR derives from a female donor in good health and CMV-seropositive. CDR3 amino acids: CASGSRGLAGAETQYF. The CDR3 DNA sequence: TGTGCTAGTGGTTCCCGGGGACTAGCGGGGGCGGAGACCCAGTACTTC.